This T cell receptor (beta chain) was retrieved from a study of blood T cell repertoires in COVID-19. Repertoires were generated with immunoSEQ multiplex PCR, while TCRdb's copy carries only in-frame clones and drops some. This table holds 98,000 or so clones, about four fifths found once. The CDR3 is 14 amino acids. Germline V CDR1 and CDR2: SGHRS, YFSETQ. Trimming took 0 bases from V and 8 from J, leaving 9 bases between them. The source material was peripheral blood. V is TRBV5-1 and J is TRBJ1-6; no reliable D call. The clonotype comes from a man between 60 and 75 years old with acute or convalescent COVID-19. In DNA form, the CDR3 reads TGCGCCAGCAGCTTGGCCAGGCTCGATTCACCCCTCCACTTT. Its protein is CASSLARLDSPLHF.